This TCR beta chain was found in a study of T cells in Graves' hyperthyroidism and ophthalmopathy. V dropped 2 bases and J dropped 2 bases, with 9 bases sitting between them. The CDR3 runs 14 residues. Germline V CDR1 and CDR2: SGHTA, FQGNSA. This clonotype showed up many times. What it recognizes is unknown. Study-level results: Most expanded thyroid clonotypes above 0.001 also appeared in blood.

RNA transcripts served as the template for amplifying TCR beta CDR3 regions. RT-PCR in the first round (using the HTBI primer set) targeted the TCR CDR3. TCRdb re-derived calls from the multiplex PCR reads in MiXCR, one entry per CDR3 protein. The sample consists of over 450,000 distinct CDR3 sequences, approximately 17% of them appearing once. The study included ophthalmopathy patients with Clinical Activity Score at least 3, NOSPECS grade at least 4 and duration under 3 months. Exclusion criteria comprised uncontrolled infection, other autoimmune disease, pregnancy or lactation. This TCR came from a woman under 30 with Graves' ophthalmopathy. This chain joins TRBV7-2 and TRBJ1-1; D is possibly TRBD1 (5 bases). Material: blood. The chain's CDR3 is CASSLLQGNTEAFF. The CDR3 DNA follows: TGTGCCAGCAGCTTATTGCAGGGAAACACTGAAGCTTTCTTT.